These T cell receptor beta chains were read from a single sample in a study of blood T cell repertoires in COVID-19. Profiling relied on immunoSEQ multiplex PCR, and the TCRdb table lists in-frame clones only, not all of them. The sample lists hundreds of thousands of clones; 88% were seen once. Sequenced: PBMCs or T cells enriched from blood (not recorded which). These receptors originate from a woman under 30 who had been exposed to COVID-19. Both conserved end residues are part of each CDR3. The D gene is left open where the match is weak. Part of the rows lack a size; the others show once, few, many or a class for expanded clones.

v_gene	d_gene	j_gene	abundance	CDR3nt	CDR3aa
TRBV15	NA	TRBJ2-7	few	TGTGCCACCAGCAGAGATTCGGGGATCCTCTCCTACGAGCAGTACTTC	CATSRDSGILSYEQYF
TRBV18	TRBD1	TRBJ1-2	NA	TGTGCCAGCTCACCAAATGCCGGGACAGGGGCGGGCTATGGCTACACCTTC	CASSPNAGTGAGYGYTF
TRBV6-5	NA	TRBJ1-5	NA	TGTGCCAGCAGTAAATCGACAGTTAGCAATCAGCCCCAGCATTTT	CASSKSTVSNQPQHF
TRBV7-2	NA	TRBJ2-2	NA	TGTGCCAGCAGCTTAGCGGGGGGGCAATCCGGGGAGCTGTTTTTT	CASSLAGGQSGELFF
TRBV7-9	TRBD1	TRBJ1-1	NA	TGTGCCAGCAGCTTAGCGGGGACAGGGCGAACTGAAGCTTTCTTT	CASSLAGTGRTEAFF
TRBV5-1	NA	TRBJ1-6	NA	TGCGCCAGCAGCTTGGGACAACCCAATTCACCCCTCCACTTT	CASSLGQPNSPLHF
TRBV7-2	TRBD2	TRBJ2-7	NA	TGTGCCAGCAGCTTAGGCTCTAGCGGGGGCTACGAGCAGTACTTC	CASSLGSSGGYEQYF
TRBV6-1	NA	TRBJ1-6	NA	TGTGCCAGCAGTGAACCGGGATCAGACAGGACACCCCTCCACTTT	CASSEPGSDRTPLHF
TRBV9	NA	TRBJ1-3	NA	TGTGCCAGCAGCGTTTTGAGGAGAGACTCTGGAAACACCATATATTTT	CASSVLRRDSGNTIYF
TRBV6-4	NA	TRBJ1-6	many	TGTGCCAGCAGTGAGCAGGATAATTCACCCCTCCACTTT	CASSEQDNSPLHF
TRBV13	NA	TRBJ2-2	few	TGTGCCAGCGCAAAAGGGGCACTACCGAACACCGGGGAGCTGTTTTTT	CASAKGALPNTGELFF
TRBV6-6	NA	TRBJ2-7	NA	TGTGCCAGCAGTTACCGCGGGCCCCAAGACGAGCAGTACTTC	CASSYRGPQDEQYF
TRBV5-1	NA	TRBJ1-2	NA	TGCGCCAGCAGCGAACAGGGATATGGGTATGGCTACACCTTC	CASSEQGYGYGYTF
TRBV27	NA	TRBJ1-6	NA	TGTGCCAGCAGTTTATATGGCAGGGAGGGCGATAATTCACCCCTCCACTTT	CASSLYGREGDNSPLHF
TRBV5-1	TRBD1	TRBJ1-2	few	TGCGCCAGCAGCTTAAGCCACACAGGGGGCGGTTCGGAAGCTGGCTACACCTTC	CASSLSHTGGGSEAGYTF
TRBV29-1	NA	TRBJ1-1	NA	TGCAGCGTCGGACATCCGAACACTGAAGCTTTCTTT	CSVGHPNTEAFF
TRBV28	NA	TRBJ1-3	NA	TGTGCCAGCAGCTCCTCTACGATAGCTGGAAACACCATATATTTT	CASSSSTIAGNTIYF
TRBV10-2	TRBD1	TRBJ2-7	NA	TGCGCCAGCAGTGATGACAGGGCGGTCCACGAGCAGTACTTC	CASSDDRAVHEQYF
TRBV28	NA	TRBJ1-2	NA	TGTGCCAGCAGGGGGCAGGCCCTCTATGGCTACACCTTC	CASRGQALYGYTF
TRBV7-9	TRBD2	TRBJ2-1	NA	TGTGCCAGCCGACAGGTAGTGCTAGCGGGAGACAATGAGCAGTTCTTC	CASRQVVLAGDNEQFF
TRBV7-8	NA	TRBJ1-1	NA	TGTGCCAGCAGTTTAAACGGACAGTTGAACACTGAAGCTTTCTTT	CASSLNGQLNTEAFF
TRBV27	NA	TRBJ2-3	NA	TGTGCCAGCAAGGGGCCATCTACAGATACGCAGTATTTT	CASKGPSTDTQYF
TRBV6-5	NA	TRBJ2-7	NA	TGTGCCAGCAGTTACGGGGCCGAGCAGTACTTC	CASSYGAEQYF
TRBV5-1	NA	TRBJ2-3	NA	TGCGCCAGCAGCACGTCTAGCGGCACAGATACGCAGTATTTT	CASSTSSGTDTQYF
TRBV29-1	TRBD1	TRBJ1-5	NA	TGCAGCGTGATGACAGGGGGCAATCAGCCCCAGCATTTT	CSVMTGGNQPQHF
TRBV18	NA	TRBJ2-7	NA	TGTGCCAGCTCACCATCGTTGACAGGGAGGTACGAGCAGTACTTC	CASSPSLTGRYEQYF
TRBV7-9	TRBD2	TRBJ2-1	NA	TGTGCCAGCAGCTTAGGACTAGCGGGGGGCAACTCCTACAATGAGCAGTTCTTC	CASSLGLAGGNSYNEQFF
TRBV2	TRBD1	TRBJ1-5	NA	TGTGCCAGCAGTTTAAGGGAACAGGGGGGTAATCAGCCCCAGCATTTT	CASSLREQGGNQPQHF
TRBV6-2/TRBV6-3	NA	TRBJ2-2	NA	TGTGCCAGCAGTTACCTTTTGCAGGGCAGCGGGGAGCTGTTTTTT	CASSYLLQGSGELFF
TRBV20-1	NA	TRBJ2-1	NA	TGCAGTGCCGCGGAGCTCAATGAGCAGTTCTTC	CSAAELNEQFF
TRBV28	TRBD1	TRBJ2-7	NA	TGTGCCAGCATCCGACAGGGGGCAAACTACGAGCAGTACTTC	CASIRQGANYEQYF
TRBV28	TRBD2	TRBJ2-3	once	TGTGCCAGCAGGTCTACTAGCGGGAGCGCCCCCCACACAGATACGCAGTATTTT	CASRSTSGSAPHTDTQYF
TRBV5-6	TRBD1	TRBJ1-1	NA	TGTGCCAGCAGCTTGGTCGGCGAAGCAGGGGGGACTGAAGCTTTCTTT	CASSLVGEAGGTEAFF
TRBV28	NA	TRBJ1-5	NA	TGTGCCAGCTCTCTTGGGGGGGGGTATCAGCCCCAGCATTTT	CASSLGGGYQPQHF
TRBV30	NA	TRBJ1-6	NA	TGTGCCTGGAGTGTATTGGAGCTTCGTTATAATTCACCCCTCCACTTT	CAWSVLELRYNSPLHF
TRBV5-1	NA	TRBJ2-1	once	TGCGCCAGCAGCTTGGGTGGCGGAGCCTACAATGAGCAGTTCTTC	CASSLGGGAYNEQFF
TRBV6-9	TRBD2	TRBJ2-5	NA	TGTGCCAGCCCCTCCGTCCCGCGGGGGGACCAAGAGACCCAGTACTTC	CASPSVPRGDQETQYF
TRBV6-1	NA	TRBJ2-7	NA	TGTGCCAGCAGTGAATCGAGGGCCCCCTACGAGCAGTACTTC	CASSESRAPYEQYF
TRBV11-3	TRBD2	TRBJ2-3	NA	TGTGCCAGCAGCTCCAGCGGGAGGGTAACAGATACGCAGTATTTT	CASSSSGRVTDTQYF
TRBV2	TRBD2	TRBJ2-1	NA	TGTGCCAGCAGTGAACACCTCTCTAGCGGGGGCAACAATGAGCAGTTCTTC	CASSEHLSSGGNNEQFF
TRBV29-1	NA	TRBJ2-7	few	TGCAGCGTTGACATCGGCGGGGCGCAGTACTTC	CSVDIGGAQYF
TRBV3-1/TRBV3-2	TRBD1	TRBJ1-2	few	TGTGCCAGCAGCGAAAGGGGACAGGGGTTCAACACCTTC	CASSERGQGFNTF
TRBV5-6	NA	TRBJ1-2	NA	TGTGCCAGCAGCTTGGGCCGTCAGGAAGGCTACACCTTC	CASSLGRQEGYTF
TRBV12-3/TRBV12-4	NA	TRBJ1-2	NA	TGTGCCAGCAGTTCCCAGGGGCTCTATGGCTACACCTTC	CASSSQGLYGYTF
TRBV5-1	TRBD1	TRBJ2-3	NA	TGCGCCAGCAGCTTGGCAGGACAGGGTTCAGATACGCAGTATTTT	CASSLAGQGSDTQYF
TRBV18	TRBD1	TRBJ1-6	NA	TGTGCCAGCTCACCACAACAGGGGACCAATTCACCCCTCCACTTT	CASSPQQGTNSPLHF
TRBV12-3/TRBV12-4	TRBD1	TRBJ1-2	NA	TGTGCCAGCAGGCCGACAGGGGGGCATGGCTACACCTTC	CASRPTGGHGYTF
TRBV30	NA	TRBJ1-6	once	TGTGCCTGGAGTGTAAGCTCACCCCTCCACTTT	CAWSVSSPLHF
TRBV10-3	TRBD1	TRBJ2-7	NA	TGTGCCATCAGTGAGCAGGGGGACATTTACGAGCAGTACTTC	CAISEQGDIYEQYF
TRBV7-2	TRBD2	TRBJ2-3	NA	TGTGCCAGCAGCCCTCCGGGGACTAGATTCCTCACAGATACGCAGTATTTT	CASSPPGTRFLTDTQYF